This paragraph reports one T cell receptor beta chain. This CDR3 comprises 13 residues. The V end lost 7 bases, the J end lost 3 bases, and 12 bases lay between the germline ends. From germline, CDR1 is SNHLY and CDR2 FYNNEI. Patients with other autoimmune diseases, uncontrolled infections, pregnancy or lactation were excluded. Patients were diagnosed from clinical symptoms, serum thyroxine, TRAb, thyroid ultrasound and orbital computed tomography. CDR3 regions of TCR beta were amplified from RNA transcripts. Second-round multiplex PCR came after a first-round RT-PCR that employed HTBI primers. Via MiXCR, TCRdb re-called the multiplex PCR reads, giving one row per CDR3 protein. The sample lists around 660,000 distinct CDR3 sequences, about 40% occurring once. This specimen belongs to a study of Graves' ophthalmopathy and Graves' hyperthyroidism.

V gene TRBV2 combines with J gene TRBJ1-2; D gene uncertain. The receptor was derived from an adult man with Graves' ophthalmopathy. The sequenced material came from peripheral blood. The CDR3 region is CASKSRRDYGYTF. The CDR3 nucleotides are TGTGCCAGCAAAAGCCGAAGGGACTATGGCTACACCTTC.